This T cell receptor beta chain was recorded in a study of CD8 T cells in ankylosing spondylitis. Trimming removed 10 bases from V and 7 bases from J; junction bases left unmatched: 10. This CDR3 comprises 13 residues. Germline assignment: CDR1 ENHRY and CDR2 SYGVKD. Notes on the study in general: A TCR beta motif made of several highly homologous variants seemed typical of ankylosing spondylitis blood.

This clonotype was detected a few times. Its antigen is not identified. TCRdb analysed the 5' RACE reads with MiXCR anew, one entry per CDR3 protein. The sample shows about 440,000 distinct CDR3 sequences, roughly 15% of them seen only once. This sequence was found in a male donor with ankylosing spondylitis. The chain links TRBV10-3 to TRBJ2-7, with 10 positions matching TRBD1. The sample was blood, either unsorted or a sorted T cell fraction (not recorded which). CDR3 sequence: CASCPGTGVEQYF. The CDR3 nucleotides are TGTGCCAGCTGTCCCGGGACAGGGGTTGAGCAGTACTTC.